These 22 T cell receptor beta chains were sequenced from one sample in a study of T cell responses to AZD1222 COVID-19 vaccine. Assay: immunoSEQ multiplex PCR; the TCRdb copy retains only in-frame clones and omits some. The table shows more than 85,000 clones, with almost 85% occurring only once. The material was peripheral blood, obtained on day 0 of AZD1222 vaccination. The origin of the receptors is an adult in good health.

The V and J genes are TRBV5-4 and TRBJ1-1; 7 bases fit TRBD1. CDR1 is SGHNT and CDR2 is YYREEE in the germline V gene (reference sequence). V trimming: 5 bases; J trimming: 8 bases; junction bases outside the gene matches: 6. CDR3 length equals 12 residues. The DNA of the CDR3 is TGTGCCAGCAGTTTCCGACAGGGCGAAGCTTTCTTT. Translated, it gives CASSFRQGEAFF.

The chain uses TRBV19 and TRBJ2-1; TRBD2 matches at 8 bases. The V gene end was trimmed by 2 bases and the J gene end by 1 base; junction bases not matched to a gene: 1. Per germline, CDR1 LNHDA and CDR2 SQIVND (reference sequence). CDR3 length: 15 amino acids. In DNA, the CDR3 is TGTGCCAGTAGTATATCGGGGGGGTCCTACAATGAGCAGTTCTTC. Protein sequence: CASSISGGSYNEQFF.

The chain uses TRBV19 and TRBJ1-4; maybe TRBD1 (5 bases). The germline gives CDR1 LNHDA, CDR2 SQIVND (reference sequence). The V gene lost 3 bases and the J gene lost 2 bases, with 10 bases spanning the gap. The length of the CDR3 is 15 residues. The CDR3 spells CASSIPTETNEKLFF. CDR3 bases: TGTGCCAGTAGTATTCCGACAGAGACTAATGAAAAACTGTTTTTT.

The V and J genes are TRBV19 and TRBJ1-3; a weak D match, TRBD1 (6 bases). The germline CDR1 and CDR2 sequences are LNHDA and SQIVND (reference sequence). V was trimmed by 5 bases and J by 0 bases, leaving 17 bases between them. There are 17 residues in the CDR3. In DNA form, the CDR3 reads TGTGCCAGTAGTCTCCTGACAGGCCCGCACTCTGGAAACACCATATATTTT. Encoded protein: CASSLLTGPHSGNTIYF.

The rearrangement uses TRBV5-5 and TRBJ1-3; D not certain. Germline V gene data show CDR1 as SGHKS and CDR2 as YYEKEE (reference sequence). This CDR3 is built from 12 residues. The V and J ends lost 5 bases and 4 bases respectively, with 7 bases between them. The CDR3 DNA follows: TGTGCCAGCAGGCGGGCCGGAAACACCATATATTTT. Translating gives CASRRAGNTIYF. Using reference TRBV5-5 and TRBJ1-3 for the parts outside the CDR3, the full variable domain is DAGVTQSPTHLIKTRGQQVTLRCSPISGHKSVSWYQQVLGQGPQFIFQYYEKEERGRGNFPDRFSARQFPNYSSELNVNALLLGDSALYLCASRRAGNTIYFGEGSWLTVV.

This clone was observed a handful of times. The chain has TRBV11-2 and TRBJ1-1; 9 bases map to TRBD1. CDR3 length: 15 residues. Germline V CDR1 and CDR2: SGHAT, FQNNGV. V dropped 2 bases and J dropped 1; count of bases not matched to a gene: 2. CDR3 nucleotides: TGTGCCAGCAGCTTATCGGGACAGGGGAACACTGAAGCTTTCTTT. Its protein product is CASSLSGQGNTEAFF.

This clone has a single count. The gene calls are TRBV28 and TRBJ2-1; 9 bases match TRBD2. J gave up 8 bases and V 4 bases, and 15 bases lay outside the gene matches. This CDR3 has 17 residues. Germline CDR1 and CDR2: MDHEN and SYDVKM. The CDR3 sequence is CASSWGSLAGKKDEQFF. As DNA, the CDR3 is TGTGCCAGCAGTTGGGGGTCCCTAGCGGGAAAGAAGGATGAGCAGTTCTTC.

CDR3 coding DNA: TGTGCCAGCAGCTTGGGACAAAATGGCTACACCTTC. This translates into CASSLGQNGYTF. The rearrangement uses TRBV5-4 and TRBJ1-2; D remains ambiguous. This CDR3 spans 12 amino acids. Germline CDR1 is SGHNT and CDR2 is YYREEE (reference sequence). V was shortened by 0 bases and J by 6 bases, with 6 bases between the two germline ends.

The chain recombines TRBV7-9 with TRBJ1-1; 9 bases align to TRBD1. Unmatched junction bases numbered 11, after V lost 6 bases and J lost 0 bases. Germline V gene lookup returns CDR1 SEHNR and CDR2 FQNEAQ (reference sequence). CDR3 size: 17 residues. The CDR3 DNA sequence: TGTGCCAGCAGACACACAGGGGGCGGAACGATGAACACTGAAGCTTTCTTT. The encoded protein is CASRHTGGGTMNTEAFF.

This chain uses TRBV7-8 with TRBJ2-3; D is unresolved. CDR3 length equals 16 residues. Trimming removed 4 bases at V and 4 bases at J, with 18 bases between. Per germline, CDR1 SGHVS and CDR2 FQNEAQ. This CDR3 reads CASSSADPGRADTQYF. CDR3 bases: TGTGCCAGCAGCTCCGCGGACCCCGGACGGGCAGATACGCAGTATTTT.

The V gene is TRBV24-1, the J gene TRBJ2-1; TRBD2 matches 13 bases. This CDR3 has 17 residues. J lost 2 bases, V lost 4 bases, and 4 bases had no gene match. CDR1 and CDR2 from the germline V gene are KGHDR and SFDVKD. The CDR3: CATSETSGRAPYNEQFF. CDR3 nucleotide sequence: TGTGCCACCAGTGAAACTAGCGGGAGGGCCCCCTACAATGAGCAGTTCTTC.

The J gene is TRBJ2-1, the V gene TRBV10-3; TRBD2 matches at 7 bases. Germline values: CDR1 ENHRY, CDR2 SYGVKD. The V segment lost 9 bases and the J segment 7 bases; nucleotides outside the gene matches: 18. This CDR3 has 16 residues. CDR3 sequence (DNA): TGTGCCATAACTGGGGAGGGAGCGGGCGAGGGTAATGAGCAGTTCTTC. Amino acid sequence: CAITGEGAGEGNEQFF.

V is TRBV6-5 and J is TRBJ1-1; TRBD1 might be the D (5 bases). Between the trimmed V and J ends, which lost 4 bases and 4 bases, there was a span of 16 bases. Looked up from germline, CDR1 is MNHEY and CDR2 is SVGAGI. The CDR3 length is 15 residues. The CDR3 sequence: CASSLYPGIGTEAFF. CDR3 coding DNA: TGTGCCAGCAGTTTGTATCCAGGGATAGGCACTGAAGCTTTCTTT.

The rearrangement links TRBV21-1 to TRBJ2-5; TRBD1, the D gene given by the table, was not confirmed from the DNA. TRBV21-1 is flagged as a pseudogene. This CDR3 region has 14 residues. Written as DNA, the CDR3 is TGTGCCAGCAGCAAAGTCAGGGGGCAAGAGACCCAGTACTTC. It encodes CASSKVRGQETQYF.

This rearrangement joins TRBV11-1 to TRBJ2-3; D is unclear. The CDR3 loop spans 16 amino acids. V lost 0 bases and J lost 2, with 12 bases in between. Germline-derived CDR1 and CDR2 are SGHAT and FQDESV (reference sequence). The CDR3 region is CASSLAGNPLTDTQYF. CDR3 coding DNA: TGTGCCAGCAGCTTAGCTGGGAACCCACTCACAGATACGCAGTATTTT.

The chain employs TRBV30 and TRBJ1-4; no clear D. Trimming took off 3 bases at V and 5 bases at J, with 13 bases between the two ends. The length of the CDR3 is 14 residues. Germline V lookup: CDR1 GTSNPN, CDR2 SVGIG (reference sequence). The CDR3 DNA is TGTGCCTGGAGGTACTCCGGGTGGAATGAAAAACTGTTTTTT. It yields the protein CAWRYSGWNEKLFF. The whole variable domain, filled in from reference TRBV30 and TRBJ1-4, reads SQTIHQWPATLVQPVGSPLSLECTVEGTSNPNLYWYRQAAGRGLQLLFYSVGIGQISSEVPQNLSASRPQDRQFILSSKKLLLSDSGFYLCAWRYSGWNEKLFFGSGTQLSVL.

The CDR3 bases are TGTGCCAGCAGCCAAGTAGCGGGGGCCGCGAACACCGGGGAGCTGTTTTTT. Residues: CASSQVAGAANTGELFF. The chain is built from TRBV4-2 and TRBJ2-2; 9 nucleotides align to TRBD2. This CDR3 has 17 amino acids. The germline V gene has CDR1 LGHNA and CDR2 YNFKEQ. J lost 0 bases, V lost 1 base, and 3 bases had no gene match.

This clone was found once. This chain uses TRBV15 with TRBJ2-6, with TRBD1 matching over 8 bases. In germline, CDR1 is LNHNV, CDR2 YYDKDF (reference sequence). The V and J ends lost 5 bases and 5 bases, in that order; junction bases with no gene match: 14. The CDR3 length is 18 residues. The chain's CDR3 is CATSDRDRSLGWANVLTF. The CDR3 nucleotides read TGTGCCACCAGCGACCGGGACAGGAGCCTCGGTTGGGCCAACGTCCTGACTTTC.

The V call is TRBV29-1, the J call TRBJ1-5; D perhaps matches TRBD1 (5 bases). The germline V gene encodes CDR1 SQVTM and CDR2 ANQGSEA. Deletions cut 7 bases from V and 7 bases from J, with 17 bases between. There are 13 residues in the CDR3. CDR3 residues: CSGVEGTGQPQHF. The CDR3, as DNA: TGCAGCGGAGTCGAGGGGACGGGGCAGCCCCAGCATTTT.

The chain joins TRBV12-3 or TRBV12-4 to TRBJ1-1; D gene ambiguous. The CDR3 runs 13 residues. V lost 6 bases and J lost 4, with 12 bases in between. CDR3 DNA: TGTGCCAGCAGCCGCCCCGGCAGCACTGAAGCTTTCTTT. Residues: CASSRPGSTEAFF.

Here the CDR3 reads CASSLRGGNTIYF. In DNA form, the CDR3 reads TGTGCCAGCAGCTTGAGGGGAGGAAACACCATATATTTT. The J gene is TRBJ1-3, the V gene TRBV5-6; TRBD1 is a possible D gene (5 bases). Between the trimmed V and J ends, which lost 1 base and 4 bases, there was a span of 6 bases. The germline V gene has CDR1 SGHDT and CDR2 YYEEEE. The CDR3 contains 13 residues.

The gene calls are TRBV27 and TRBJ1-5; D remains ambiguous. V lost 5 bases, J lost 4 bases, and 15 bases lay in between. Germline V gene lookup returns CDR1 MNHEY and CDR2 SMNVEV (reference sequence). The CDR3 is 15 residues long. The CDR3 DNA follows: TGTGCCAGCAGTACCTCACTGGGGAAGAATCAGCCCCAGCATTTT. As protein: CASSTSLGKNQPQHF.